This entry lists 15 T cell receptor beta chains sequenced from one sample in a study of T cells in Graves' hyperthyroidism and ophthalmopathy (dated by TCRdb to the late 2010s). Libraries were constructed by multiplex PCR. The instrument given in TCRdb is Illumina HiSeq 2000. The TCR beta CDR3 regions were amplified from RNA transcripts. For the first round of RT-PCR on the TCR CDR3, the HTBI primer set was used together with the Qiagen OneStep RT-PCR kit. TCRdb passed the public sequencing reads through fastp at Q25 and MiXCR, retaining productive beta sequences. Records with the same CDR3 protein are collapsed into one entry carrying the most frequent genes and DNA. Present in this sample are about half a million distinct CDR3 sequences, around 20% of which were seen just once. 45% to 50% of the sample rests with the top ten. The sample consisted of blood. Every receptor here comes from a middle-aged man with Graves' ophthalmopathy.

The chain is built from TRBV4-3 and TRBJ1-1; 7 bases map to TRBD1. The germline CDR1 and CDR2 sequences are LGHNA and YSLEER. V gave up 1 base and J gave up 0 bases; unmatched junction bases: 2. The CDR3 sequence is 15 residues long. The CDR3 bases are TGCGCCAGCAGCCAAGGGGACAGATTGAACACTGAAGCTTTCTTT. Encoded protein: CASSQGDRLNTEAFF.

V gene TRBV29-1 combines with J gene TRBJ1-1, with 7 bases matching TRBD1. Trimming took 7 bases from V and 10 from J; bases not matched to a gene: 18. The CDR3 contains 14 residues. Germline V CDR1 and CDR2: SQVTM, ANQGSEA. The CDR3 region is CSAQVVDRVGSAFF. Here the CDR3 DNA reads TGCAGCGCTCAAGTCGTCGACAGGGTTGGGTCAGCTTTCTTT.

There are a few counts of this clonotype. The junction shows a germline mismatch at one end, possibly a read error. This chain joins TRBV7-7 and TRBJ1-2, with D possibly being TRBD1 (6 bases). The CDR3 runs 14 residues. Germline CDR1 and CDR2: SSHAT and FNYEAQ (reference sequence). The CDR3, as DNA: TGTGCTAGCAGCTTAGAACAGGGAAGGAATGGCTACACCTTC. It yields the protein CASSLEQGRNGYTF. The full variable domain, rest sourced from reference TRBV7-7 and TRBJ1-2, is GAGVSQSPRYKVTKRGQDVTLRCDPISSHATLYWYQQALGQGPEFLTYFNYEAQPDKSGLPSDRFSAERPEGSISTLTIQRTEQRDSAMYRCASSLEQGRNGYTFGSGTRLTVV.

The CDR3 sequence: CAWSVRGLGLDEQYF. Here the CDR3 DNA reads TGTGCCTGGAGTGTACGGGGACTCGGCTTGGACGAGCAGTACTTC. The V and J genes are TRBV30 and TRBJ2-7, with D perhaps matching TRBD2 (6 bases). Germline CDR1 and CDR2: GTSNPN and SVGIG (reference sequence). The CDR3 runs to 15 residues. V gave up 0 bases and J gave up 5 bases, with 17 bases separating them.

This rearrangement joins TRBV3-1 to TRBJ2-7, with 14 nucleotides matching TRBD2. The J segment lost 5 bases and the V segment lost 4 bases, leaving 7 bases of the junction unmatched. CDR1 is LGHDT and CDR2 is YNNKEL in the germline V gene (reference sequence). CDR3 length: 16 residues. The CDR3 is CASSPTGTSGRNEQYF. The DNA of the CDR3 is TGTGCCAGCAGCCCGACCGGGACTAGCGGGAGAAACGAGCAGTACTTC.

This clonotype was found a few times. The CDR3 DNA sequence: TGTGCCAGCGGGGGGGCCTCTAGTATGACAGATACGCAGTATTTT. It encodes CASGGASSMTDTQYF. This chain links TRBV2 with TRBJ2-3, with a possible D match to TRBD2 (7 bases). The CDR3 spans 15 residues. Trimming pared 8 bases from V and 3 bases from J, leaving 18 bases between. CDR1 is SNHLY, CDR2 FYNNEI, per germline. Using reference TRBV2 and TRBJ2-3 for the parts outside the CDR3, the full variable domain is EPEVTQTPSHQVTQMGQEVILRCVPISNHLYFYWYRQILGQKVEFLVSFYNNEISEKSEIFDDQFSVERPDGSNFTLKIRSTKLEDSAMYFCASGGASSMTDTQYFGPGTRLTVL.

The rearrangement joins TRBV10-3 to TRBJ2-5, with TRBD1 matching 7 bases. Trimming at V came to 6 bases and at J to 3 bases, leaving 7 bases not matched to a gene. CDR3 length: 14 amino acids. CDR1 and CDR2 (germline): ENHRY, SYGVKD. The chain's CDR3 is CAIRNRGPEETQYF. The CDR3 region has the DNA TGTGCCATCAGGAACAGGGGTCCGGAAGAGACCCAGTACTTC.

Turning to this clonotype: At one boundary the junction diverges from the germline segment, which might be a read error. The chain links TRBV6-2 or TRBV6-3 to TRBJ1-4; the match to TRBD1 covers 7 bases. The germline V gene encodes CDR1 MNHEY and CDR2 SVGEGT. This CDR3 is 12 amino acids long. CDR3 DNA: TGTGCCGGCAGTACAGGGGCGGAAAAACTGTTTTTT. Its protein product is CAGSTGAEKLFF.

The chain has TRBV10-3 and TRBJ2-2; the D gene is possibly TRBD1 (7 bases). Trimming shortened V by 4 bases and J by 2 bases, and 14 bases separated the two germline ends. Germline CDR1 is ENHRY and CDR2 is SYGVKD. The CDR3 extends over 16 amino acids. CDR3 loop: CAISAGGTVNTGELFF. CDR3 sequence (DNA): TGTGCCATCAGTGCTGGAGGGACAGTTAACACCGGGGAGCTGTTTTTT.

The rearrangement joins TRBV20-1 to TRBJ2-1, with 11 bases lining up with TRBD2. The length of the CDR3 is 16 residues. Germline V lookup: CDR1 DFQATT, CDR2 SNEGSKA (reference sequence). The V and J ends lost 3 bases and 4 bases, in that order; junction bases with no gene match: 8. The CDR3 DNA reads as TGCAGTGCTAGCTGGGTGACTAGCGGGGCATACAATGAGCAGTTCTTC. Amino acid sequence: CSASWVTSGAYNEQFF.

This clonotype was detected many times. The V and J genes are TRBV30 and TRBJ1-1; no clear D gene. This CDR3 spans 14 amino acids. Trimming left V 7 bases short and J 1 base short, with 16 bases between. Germline V lookup: CDR1 GTSNPN, CDR2 SVGIG (reference sequence). This chain's CDR3 is CASSTGFKNTEAFF. In DNA form, the CDR3 reads TGTGCCTCTTCTACGGGATTTAAGAACACTGAAGCTTTCTTT.

This clonotype appeared many times. The rearrangement links TRBV18 to TRBJ2-2, with no clear D. Deletions cut 1 base from V and 4 bases from J, with 10 bases between. The CDR3 is 15 residues long. Germline values: CDR1 KGHSH, CDR2 LQKENI. The CDR3 DNA follows: TGTGCCAGCTCACCACGGGAAATAGGCACCGGGGAGCTGTTTTTT. It is translated as CASSPREIGTGELFF.

This clonotype was observed at least ten times. CDR3 amino acids: CSANGAGDSEQFF. The CDR3, as DNA: TGCAGTGCTAATGGAGCGGGAGACAGTGAGCAGTTCTTC. The V and J genes are TRBV20-1 and TRBJ2-1, with 8 bases identical to TRBD2. Trimming cost V 4 bases and J 9 bases; bases outside gene matches: 8. The CDR3 covers 13 residues. The germline V gene encodes CDR1 DFQATT and CDR2 SNEGSKA (reference sequence).

V gene TRBV25-1 combines with J gene TRBJ2-3, with 11 bases identical to TRBD2. With 4 bases clipped from V and 2 bases from J, the junction kept 8 bases outside the gene matches. The length of the CDR3 is 17 residues. CDR1 and CDR2 from the germline V gene are MGHDK and SYGVNS. The CDR3 reads CASSGGTSGPTTDTQYF. DNA of the CDR3: TGTGCCAGCAGTGGCGGGACTAGCGGACCCACCACAGATACGCAGTATTTT.

The chain couples TRBV5-1 to TRBJ2-2; the match to TRBD2 covers 13 bases. The CDR3 spans 19 residues. V shed 3 bases, J shed 2 bases, and the junction held 10 bases outside the gene matches. Per germline, CDR1 SGHRS and CDR2 YFSETQ. The CDR3: CASSSGLAGVSPNTGELFF. DNA for the CDR3: TGCGCCAGCAGCTCCGGACTAGCGGGAGTTTCCCCCAACACCGGGGAGCTGTTTTTT.